The clone carrying this T cell receptor (beta chain) was counted between two and nine times. This CDR3 has 13 amino acids. The ends were cut back, 5 bases at V and 5 bases at J, with 13 bases in the middle. Per germline, CDR1 SNHLY and CDR2 FYNNEI. In the original processing: Quantification of nucleated cells was approximated via reference gene primer amplification. This table comes from immunoSEQ multiplex PCR, and its TCRdb copy is limited to in-frame clones, with some not included. V and J calls plus clone size are reproduced from that table; the DNA served to infer D and trimming. Here the sample spans over 45,000 clones, approximately 78% being singletons. The sample is drawn from a study of blood T cell repertoires in COVID-19. Study information: Sites across the United States, Italy and Spain contributed samples from acute and convalescent COVID-19. T cells, B-cell-depleted T cells, or PBMCs provided the cDNA or gDNA that served as material.

The V and J genes are TRBV2 and TRBJ2-7; tentatively, D is TRBD2 (5 bases). The specimen was peripheral blood. This receptor was obtained from a woman over 75 with acute or convalescent COVID-19. The CDR3 DNA sequence: TGTGCCAGCAGTACACCACCCGGGAACGAGCAGTACTTC. It codes for CASSTPPGNEQYF.